One and the same sample provided the 21 T cell receptor beta chains below, sequenced in a study of cytomegalovirus exposure and HLA in healthy donors. Sequenced by immunoSEQ multiplex PCR; TCRdb stores in-frame clones only, minus some. Of about 150,000 clones listed, 86% are singletons. Source material: PBMCs. The origin of the receptors is a man aged 18 to 30 in good health and CMV-seropositive.

The chain links TRBV6-5 to TRBJ2-5, with 8 bases fitting TRBD2. The CDR3 has 15 residues. Germline CDR1 reads MNHEY; CDR2 reads SVGAGI. V lost 5 bases to trimming and J lost 5 bases; unmatched junction nucleotides: 10. The chain's CDR3 is CASSSGTSFRETQYF. CDR3 DNA sequence: TGTGCCAGCAGTAGCGGGACTAGTTTTCGGGAGACCCAGTACTTC.

The rearrangement joins TRBV15 to TRBJ1-1; tentative D call: TRBD1 (6 bases). The germline V gene encodes CDR1 LNHNV and CDR2 YYDKDF (reference sequence). There are 14 residues in the CDR3. V gave up 0 bases and J gave up 5 bases, with 10 bases separating them. The CDR3 spells CATSRERGWTEAFF. The CDR3 region has the DNA TGTGCCACCAGCAGAGAGAGGGGGTGGACTGAAGCTTTCTTT.

The V call is TRBV7-9, the J call TRBJ2-5; 8 bases agree with TRBD2. J gave up 3 bases and V 7 bases, and 13 bases lay outside the gene matches. This CDR3 is 16 amino acids long. Germline CDR1 reads SEHNR; CDR2 reads FQNEAQ (reference sequence). The chain's CDR3 is CASTPNSGGDKETQYF. The CDR3 bases are TGTGCCAGCACCCCTAACAGCGGGGGTGATAAAGAGACCCAGTACTTC.

The gene calls are TRBV2 and TRBJ2-5; 11 nucleotides agree with TRBD2. Germline CDR1 SNHLY, CDR2 FYNNEI. CDR3 length: 17 amino acids. The junction had 7 bases not matched to a gene; V was cut back by 1 base and J by 3 bases. CDR3 coding DNA: TGTGCCAGCAGTGAAGTATTCCTAGCGGGGGGCGAAGAGACCCAGTACTTC. Translation gives CASSEVFLAGGEETQYF.

This chain uses TRBV19 with TRBJ1-1, with 7 bases fitting TRBD1. Germline-derived CDR1 and CDR2 are LNHDA and SQIVND (reference sequence). J gave up 1 base and V 4 bases, and 0 bases lay outside the gene matches. The CDR3 consists of 13 residues. For the CDR3, the DNA is TGTGCCAGTAGTAGGACAGGGAACACTGAAGCTTTCTTT. Translating it yields CASSRTGNTEAFF.

CDR3 in amino acids: CASSVESEEPYSGNTIYF. The CDR3 DNA is TGTGCCAGCAGCGTAGAGAGCGAAGAGCCCTACTCTGGAAACACCATATATTTT. The chain is built from TRBV9 and TRBJ1-3; D is unclear. This CDR3 contains 18 residues. V gave up 0 bases and J gave up 0 bases, with 16 bases separating them. Germline values: CDR1 SGDLS, CDR2 YYNGEE.

V and J are TRBV6-1 and TRBJ1-1; 11 bases map to TRBD1. CDR3 length: 15 residues. Germline V gene sequence: CDR1 MNHNS, CDR2 SASEGT. Trimming cost V 2 bases and J 6 bases; bases outside gene matches: 5. DNA of the CDR3: TGTGCCAGCAGTGAACGGACAGGGGGCTTGGCTGAAGCTTTCTTT. Translation gives CASSERTGGLAEAFF.

The genes are TRBV30 and TRBJ2-7, with a possible D match to TRBD1 (7 bases). V lost 3 bases to trimming and J lost 9 bases, with 12 bases between them. The CDR3 totals 11 residues. Looked up from germline, CDR1 is GTSNPN and CDR2 is SVGIG (reference sequence). Here the CDR3 reads CAWRQGGWQYF. DNA for the CDR3: TGTGCCTGGAGGCAGGGGGGATGGCAGTACTTC. Full variable domain (missing parts from reference TRBV30 and TRBJ2-7): SQTIHQWPATLVQPVGSPLSLECTVEGTSNPNLYWYRQAAGRGLQLLFYSVGIGQISSEVPQNLSASRPQDRQFILSSKKLLLSDSGFYLCAWRQGGWQYFGPGTRLTVT.

The gene calls are TRBV6-6 and TRBJ1-4; TRBD1 might be the D (5 bases). Trimming removed 2 bases from V and 4 bases from J, with 14 bases in between. Germline assignment: CDR1 MNHNY and CDR2 SVGAGI (reference sequence). CDR3 length equals 16 residues. The CDR3 DNA reads as TGTGCCAGCAGTTACAAAATTTTCAGGGATAATGAAAAACTGTTTTTT. Protein sequence: CASSYKIFRDNEKLFF.

The V call is TRBV7-2, the J call TRBJ2-7; possibly TRBD2 for D (6 bases). Germline V CDR1 and CDR2: SGHTA, FQGNSA. V was cut by 3 bases and J by 6 bases, with 12 bases left in between. The CDR3 is 13 amino acids. The CDR3, as DNA: TGTGCCAGCAGCTTCGGGGGAACTCGCGAGCAGTACTTC. Its translation: CASSFGGTREQYF. Full variable domain (missing parts from reference TRBV7-2 and TRBJ2-7): GAGVSQSPSNKVTEKGKDVELRCDPISGHTALYWYRQSLGQGLEFLIYFQGNSAPDKSGLPSDRFSAERTGGSVSTLTIQRTQQEDSAVYLCASSFGGTREQYFGPGTRLTVT.

J is TRBJ1-1 and V is TRBV30; D is undetermined. Germline-derived CDR1 and CDR2 are GTSNPN and SVGIG (reference sequence). This CDR3 is built from 13 residues. Trimming took off 0 bases at V and 4 bases at J, with 9 bases between the two ends. CDR3 loop: CAWSVSEFTEAFF. The CDR3 coding sequence is TGTGCCTGGAGTGTATCAGAATTCACTGAAGCTTTCTTT.

The V and J genes are TRBV4-1 and TRBJ2-2; no reliable D call. Trimming cost V 0 bases and J 6 bases, with 8 bases left between them. Germline CDR1 is MGHRA and CDR2 is YSYEKL. The CDR3 sequence is 14 residues long. CDR3 nucleotide sequence: TGCGCCAGCAGCCAAGAGGTGCGCGCCGGGGAGCTGTTTTTT. This sequence encodes CASSQEVRAGELFF.

The chain combines TRBV7-9 with TRBJ2-7; D is perhaps TRBD1 (5 bases). Germline CDR1 is SEHNR and CDR2 is FQNEAQ (reference sequence). CDR3 size: 13 residues. With 5 bases removed from V and 7 bases from J, the gap between germline ends came to 15 bases. CDR3 loop: CASSAQGAGEQYF. In DNA form, the CDR3 reads TGTGCCAGCAGCGCCCAAGGGGCAGGGGAGCAGTACTTC.

The chain has TRBV7-2 and TRBJ1-2; the D gene is possibly TRBD1 (5 bases). The CDR3 runs to 13 residues. Trimming took off 3 bases at V and 8 bases at J, with 13 bases between the two ends. CDR1 and CDR2 from the germline V gene are SGHTA and FQGNSA. CDR3 region: CASSFGQGSGYTF. CDR3 nucleotide sequence: TGTGCCAGCAGCTTTGGGCAGGGAAGCGGCTACACCTTC. Full variable domain (missing parts from reference TRBV7-2 and TRBJ1-2): GAGVSQSPSNKVTEKGKDVELRCDPISGHTALYWYRQSLGQGLEFLIYFQGNSAPDKSGLPSDRFSAERTGGSVSTLTIQRTQQEDSAVYLCASSFGQGSGYTFGSGTRLTVV.

The V and J genes are TRBV7-6 and TRBJ2-3; D possibly corresponds to TRBD1 (5 bases). CDR3 size: 16 residues. Germline values: CDR1 SGHVS, CDR2 FNYEAQ. V was clipped by 4 bases and J by 1 base, with 15 bases between them. CDR3 in DNA: TGTGCCAGCAGCTCCCAGGGTATTCCTCGCACAGATACGCAGTATTTT. Amino acid sequence: CASSSQGIPRTDTQYF.

This clone was recorded only once. The J gene is TRBJ2-5, the V gene TRBV15, with 8 bases identical to TRBD2. The V gene's germline CDR1 is LNHNV and CDR2 YYDKDF (reference sequence). J was trimmed by 4 bases and V by 0 bases; bases with no gene match: 10. CDR3 size: 17 residues. The CDR3 spells CATSRDKGTSSRETQYF. The DNA of the CDR3 is TGTGCCACCAGCAGAGATAAGGGGACTAGTAGTCGAGAGACCCAGTACTTC.

The chain employs TRBV7-2 and TRBJ2-5, with 13 bases matching TRBD2. The trim removed 0 bases at V and 4 bases at J, leaving 8 bases unmatched. Germline V gives CDR1 SGHTA, CDR2 FQGNSA. This CDR3 contains 18 residues. In nucleotides, the CDR3 is TGTGCCAGCAGCTTAGCGAAACTAGCGGGAGGGGGCCGAGAGACCCAGTACTTC. Translated, it gives CASSLAKLAGGGRETQYF.

This rearrangement joins TRBV28 to TRBJ2-5; D gene unclear. This CDR3 comprises 14 residues. Trimming cost V 10 bases and J 3 bases, with 18 bases left between them. Per germline, CDR1 MDHEN and CDR2 SYDVKM. The DNA of the CDR3 is TGTGCCACCACACCCCAGGTCGTTGAAGAGACCCAGTACTTC. It codes for CATTPQVVEETQYF.

This clone was detected only once. V and J are TRBV11-2 and TRBJ1-2; D is perhaps TRBD1 (5 bases). Germline CDR1 SGHAT, CDR2 FQNNGV. Trimming shortened V by 5 bases and J by 0 bases, and 13 bases separated the two germline ends. The CDR3 is made up of 15 amino acids. The CDR3 protein is CASSHRQISNYGYTF. The CDR3 DNA reads TGTGCCAGCAGCCACCGACAGATATCTAACTATGGCTACACCTTC.

The J gene is TRBJ2-1, the V gene TRBV4-3; 8 nucleotides align to TRBD2. V lost 0 bases, J lost 8 bases, and 9 bases stayed unmatched. CDR1 LGHNA and CDR2 YSLEER come from the germline V gene. This CDR3 has 16 amino acids. CDR3 in DNA: TGCGCCAGCAGCCAAGAACCGGTAGCGGGAATCGATGAGCAGTTCTTC. It yields the protein CASSQEPVAGIDEQFF.

In its sample, this clone was seen a few times. The chain combines TRBV5-1 with TRBJ1-5; 12 bases are a match to TRBD1. J lost 7 bases, V lost 3 bases, and 5 bases had no gene match. Germline CDR1 SGHRS, CDR2 YFSETQ. This CDR3 is built from 15 residues. DNA of the CDR3: TGCGCCAGCAGCTACGGGACAGGGGGCGGACAGCCCCAGCATTTT. Translation: CASSYGTGGGQPQHF.